This TCR beta chain was recovered during a study of blood T cell repertoires in COVID-19. On the study more broadly: Material from acute and convalescent COVID-19 was sourced from the United States, Italy and Spain.

In the original processing: Nucleated cell number was recorded as an estimate derived from reference gene primer amplification. TCRdb's copy holds only in-frame clones and misses some; the assay was immunoSEQ multiplex PCR. That table supplies the V and J calls and clone size; D and trimming were determined from the DNA. The data hold roughly 260,000 clones, with approximately 90% observed a single time. The age range of participants was 18 to 89 years, with residence in about 25 US areas. Which cohort a participant joined came from the clinical history participants gave. The length of the CDR3 is 14 residues. Germline V gives CDR1 SGHNT, CDR2 YENEEA. V was pared by 5 bases and J by 2 bases, with 12 bases between.

The J gene is TRBJ1-1, the V gene TRBV11-3; D is possibly TRBD1 (5 bases). Sequenced material: PBMCs or T cells enriched from blood (not recorded which). This receptor was taken from a woman in her thirties with acute COVID-19. The CDR3 region has the DNA TGTGCCAGCAGCCTGGGGGGGGACAACACTGAAGCTTTCTTT. This sequence encodes CASSLGGDNTEAFF.